These T cell receptor beta chains were read from a single sample in a study of low-dose radiotherapy and immunotherapy resistance in tumors. MiXCR was run by TCRdb on the reads, yielding one entry per CDR3 protein. In the table there are roughly 52,000 distinct CDR3 sequences, 33% of which are singletons. Specimen: PBMCs, collected after low-dose radiotherapy plus immunotherapy. All receptors come from a male donor with rectosigmoid adenocarcinoma. Each CDR3 is given with its conserved first and last residue. Fields, in order: J gene, D gene, V gene, clone size, CDR3 DNA, CDR3 protein. A D gene is named only where the DNA matches it firmly. For some rows the clone size is stated as once, few or many, or as a class when expanded; others skip it.

j_gene: TRBJ1-2
d_gene: TRBD1
v_gene: TRBV6-2/TRBV6-3
abundance: many
CDR3nt: TGTGCCAGCAGTGTACAGGGGAACGGCTACACCTTC
CDR3aa: CASSVQGNGYTF

j_gene: TRBJ2-3
d_gene: TRBD2
v_gene: TRBV7-8
abundance: medium-sized
CDR3nt: TGTGCCAGCAGCCGGGGAAGGACTAGTTGGGATACGCAGTATTTT
CDR3aa: CASSRGRTSWDTQYF

j_gene: TRBJ2-1
d_gene: TRBD1
v_gene: TRBV20-1
abundance: .
CDR3nt: TGCAGTGCGGAAGACAGGGAATTAGTAGGCAATGAGCAGTTCTTC
CDR3aa: CSAEDRELVGNEQFF

j_gene: TRBJ2-7
d_gene: .
v_gene: TRBV5-3
abundance: .
CDR3nt: .
CDR3aa: CASTNQTSMYLCAGARTGFYEQYF

j_gene: TRBJ2-1
d_gene: .
v_gene: TRBV12-3/TRBV12-4
abundance: many
CDR3nt: TGTGCCAGCAGTTTAGATGGGCTAGGAGGTGTCAATGAGCAGTTCTTC
CDR3aa: CASSLDGLGGVNEQFF

j_gene: TRBJ2-3
d_gene: TRBD2
v_gene: TRBV11-2
abundance: once
CDR3nt: TGTGCCAGCAGACCAGCGGGGGGCCCTTTCAGAACAGATACGCAGTATTTT
CDR3aa: CASRPAGGPFRTDTQYF

j_gene: TRBJ1-4
d_gene: TRBD1
v_gene: TRBV5-1
abundance: many
CDR3nt: TGCGCCAGCAGCTTACAGACAGACAGGGCGGATGAAAAACTGTTTTTT
CDR3aa: CASSLQTDRADEKLFF

j_gene: TRBJ2-3
d_gene: .
v_gene: TRBV10-2
abundance: .
CDR3nt: TGCGCCAGCAAGGTTGGAGGGGGCGCAGATACGCAGTATTTT
CDR3aa: CASKVGGGADTQYF

j_gene: TRBJ2-6
d_gene: TRBD2
v_gene: TRBV15
abundance: .
CDR3nt: TGTGCCACCAGCAGAGTTGGGGGGGCTGGGGCCAACGTCCTGACTTTC
CDR3aa: CATSRVGGAGANVLTF

j_gene: TRBJ2-3
d_gene: TRBD1
v_gene: TRBV7-8
abundance: many
CDR3nt: TGTGCCAGCAGCGCCCGGACAGGGTCGGATACGCAGTATTTT
CDR3aa: CASSARTGSDTQYF

j_gene: TRBJ1-5
d_gene: .
v_gene: TRBV6-2/TRBV6-3
abundance: .
CDR3nt: TGTGCCACAACCTCTACAGGGAAGGGGGACAATCAGCCCCAGCATTTT
CDR3aa: CATTSTGKGDNQPQHF

j_gene: TRBJ2-2
d_gene: .
v_gene: TRBV6-2/TRBV6-3
abundance: many
CDR3nt: TGTGCCAGCAGGGGACTTCTCCACGACGGGGAGCTGTTTTTT
CDR3aa: CASRGLLHDGELFF

j_gene: TRBJ2-2
d_gene: .
v_gene: TRBV5-4
abundance: .
CDR3nt: TGTGCCAGCAGCCCCGACACAAACACCGGGGAGCTGTTTTTT
CDR3aa: CASSPDTNTGELFF

j_gene: TRBJ2-7
d_gene: .
v_gene: TRBV7-9
abundance: many
CDR3nt: TGTGCCAGCAGCTTAGTTTCGTACGAGCAGTACTTC
CDR3aa: CASSLVSYEQYF

j_gene: TRBJ2-2
d_gene: .
v_gene: TRBV25-1
abundance: many
CDR3nt: TGTGCCAGCAGTGAATACGGGCCAGCCACCGGGGAGCTGTTTTTT
CDR3aa: CASSEYGPATGELFF

j_gene: TRBJ1-2
d_gene: .
v_gene: TRBV6-8
abundance: medium-sized
CDR3nt: TGTGCCAGCACATTGGGCGGCCTCAACTATGGCTACACCTTC
CDR3aa: CASTLGGLNYGYTF

j_gene: TRBJ2-3
d_gene: TRBD2
v_gene: TRBV6-4
abundance: many
CDR3nt: TGTGCCAGCAGCCCTAGACTAGCCGCTAGCACAGATACGCAGTATTTT
CDR3aa: CASSPRLAASTDTQYF

j_gene: TRBJ2-1
d_gene: TRBD2
v_gene: TRBV20-1
abundance: .
CDR3nt: TGCAGTGCTAGAGGGGGGCGCGTAGCGGGACGCTACAATGAGCAGTTCTTC
CDR3aa: CSARGGRVAGRYNEQFF

j_gene: TRBJ2-7
d_gene: TRBD1
v_gene: TRBV5-1
abundance: many
CDR3nt: TGCGCCAGCGGAACCGGGGGGACAGGGCTCTACGAGCAGTACTTC
CDR3aa: CASGTGGTGLYEQYF

j_gene: TRBJ2-1
d_gene: .
v_gene: TRBV2
abundance: many
CDR3nt: TGTGCCAGCAGTGAAGGTCAGGCTCACACTACAACCAATGAGCAGTTCTTC
CDR3aa: CASSEGQAHTTTNEQFF

j_gene: TRBJ1-1
d_gene: .
v_gene: TRBV28
abundance: few
CDR3nt: TGTGCCAGCAGCCTTCGCCCCACTGAAGCTTTCTTT
CDR3aa: CASSLRPTEAFF

j_gene: TRBJ1-5
d_gene: TRBD1
v_gene: TRBV30
abundance: many
CDR3nt: TGTGCCTGGAGGGGACAGAATGATCAGCCCCAGCATTTT
CDR3aa: CAWRGQNDQPQHF

j_gene: TRBJ1-5
d_gene: .
v_gene: TRBV12-3/TRBV12-4
abundance: many
CDR3nt: TGTGCCAGCGGATCGAGGAATCAGCCCCAGCATTTT
CDR3aa: CASGSRNQPQHF

j_gene: TRBJ2-1
d_gene: TRBD1
v_gene: TRBV7-2
abundance: many
CDR3nt: TGTGCCAGCAGCTTAGCGACAGGGAACTACAATGAGCAGTTCTTC
CDR3aa: CASSLATGNYNEQFF

j_gene: TRBJ1-2
d_gene: .
v_gene: TRBV6-2/TRBV6-3
abundance: many
CDR3nt: TGTGCCAGCAGCTCTTATAACTATGGCTACACCTTC
CDR3aa: CASSSYNYGYTF

j_gene: TRBJ2-3
d_gene: .
v_gene: TRBV5-1
abundance: many
CDR3nt: TGCGCCAGCAGCTACGGGACACAAAACCCGTCCACAGATACGCAGTATTTT
CDR3aa: CASSYGTQNPSTDTQYF

j_gene: TRBJ2-1
d_gene: TRBD2
v_gene: TRBV12-3/TRBV12-4
abundance: many
CDR3nt: TGTGCCAGCAGTTTAGCTTCTAGCGGGGGGACGGTTGAGCAGTTCTTC
CDR3aa: CASSLASSGGTVEQFF

j_gene: TRBJ2-7
d_gene: TRBD2
v_gene: TRBV20-1
abundance: many
CDR3nt: TGCAGTGCTAGAGATAGGACTAGCGGGAGGAGCGAGCAGTACTTC
CDR3aa: CSARDRTSGRSEQYF

j_gene: TRBJ2-1
d_gene: .
v_gene: TRBV14
abundance: few
CDR3nt: TGTGCCAGCAGCCAGGACAGCTTGAGCTCCTACAATGAGCAGTTCTTC
CDR3aa: CASSQDSLSSYNEQFF

j_gene: TRBJ2-5
d_gene: .
v_gene: TRBV7-2
abundance: many
CDR3nt: TGTGCCAGCAGCCGGGACACCAAAGAGACCCAGTACTTC
CDR3aa: CASSRDTKETQYF

j_gene: TRBJ1-1
d_gene: .
v_gene: TRBV29-1
abundance: few
CDR3nt: TGCAGCGTCCCGGGCCTCCCGAACACTGAAGCTTTCTTT
CDR3aa: CSVPGLPNTEAFF

j_gene: TRBJ2-1
d_gene: .
v_gene: TRBV15
abundance: .
CDR3nt: TGTGCCACCAGCAGAGTGGGGGTTGATGAGCAGTTCTTC
CDR3aa: CATSRVGVDEQFF

j_gene: TRBJ1-1
d_gene: .
v_gene: TRBV20-1
abundance: many
CDR3nt: TGCAGTGCTAGAGGCAGGGGCCAATTCGGGGGTGAAGCTTTCTTT
CDR3aa: CSARGRGQFGGEAFF

j_gene: TRBJ2-1
d_gene: .
v_gene: TRBV12-3/TRBV12-4
abundance: many
CDR3nt: TGTGCCAGCAGTTTAGCGCTGGGGGGAACCTACAATGAGCAGTTCTTC
CDR3aa: CASSLALGGTYNEQFF

j_gene: TRBJ1-4
d_gene: TRBD1
v_gene: TRBV27
abundance: .
CDR3nt: TGTGCCAGCAGTTTATCGACAGGGGGTAATGAAAAACTGTTTTTT
CDR3aa: CASSLSTGGNEKLFF

j_gene: TRBJ2-3
d_gene: TRBD2
v_gene: TRBV7-2
abundance: many
CDR3nt: TGTGCCAGCAGCTTTAGCGGGAGTCGGGTCACAGATACGCAGTATTTT
CDR3aa: CASSFSGSRVTDTQYF

j_gene: TRBJ1-6
d_gene: TRBD1
v_gene: TRBV3-1
abundance: few
CDR3nt: TGTGCCAGCAGGGACAGGGGAGGGTCACCCCTCCACTTT
CDR3aa: CASRDRGGSPLHF

j_gene: TRBJ2-7
d_gene: .
v_gene: TRBV7-2
abundance: .
CDR3nt: TGTGCCAGCAGCTTTGGGGGGTATGCATCCTACGAGCAGTACTTC
CDR3aa: CASSFGGYASYEQYF

j_gene: TRBJ2-1
d_gene: TRBD1
v_gene: TRBV7-8
abundance: .
CDR3nt: TGTGCCAGCAGCTTAGGACAGGGGGGTTACAATGAGCAGTTCTTC
CDR3aa: CASSLGQGGYNEQFF

j_gene: TRBJ2-5
d_gene: .
v_gene: TRBV10-3
abundance: many
CDR3nt: TGTGCCATCGCTGACGGGGACCAAGAGACCCAGTACTTC
CDR3aa: CAIADGDQETQYF

j_gene: TRBJ1-5
d_gene: TRBD1
v_gene: TRBV20-1
abundance: few
CDR3nt: TGCAGTCCAAGAGACAGGGGTAATCAGCCCCAGCATTTT
CDR3aa: CSPRDRGNQPQHF

j_gene: TRBJ1-1
d_gene: .
v_gene: TRBV27
abundance: .
CDR3nt: TGTGCCAGCAGTACAGATCGGACGGGCGCGGACACTGGAGCTTTCTTT
CDR3aa: CASSTDRTGADTGAFF

j_gene: TRBJ1-2
d_gene: TRBD1
v_gene: TRBV19
abundance: .
CDR3nt: TGTGCCAGCGGGACAGGAGGCCCCCGCTATGGCTACACCTTC
CDR3aa: CASGTGGPRYGYTF

j_gene: TRBJ1-6
d_gene: TRBD1
v_gene: TRBV7-6
abundance: many
CDR3nt: TGTGCCAGCAGCTTAGGGACAGGGGAGGCTTCACCCCTCCACTTT
CDR3aa: CASSLGTGEASPLHF

j_gene: TRBJ1-2
d_gene: .
v_gene: TRBV13
abundance: .
CDR3nt: TGTGCCAGCAGCTTAGGTATTGGGACCCAAAATAACTATGGCTACACCTTC
CDR3aa: CASSLGIGTQNNYGYTF

j_gene: TRBJ1-5
d_gene: .
v_gene: TRBV29-1
abundance: few
CDR3nt: TGCAGCGTTGAAGAAAATAGCAATCAGCCCCAGCATTTT
CDR3aa: CSVEENSNQPQHF

j_gene: TRBJ1-1
d_gene: TRBD1
v_gene: TRBV15
abundance: .
CDR3nt: TGTGCCACCAGCAGAGATCAGGGGGGTGGGGAAGCTTTCTTT
CDR3aa: CATSRDQGGGEAFF

j_gene: TRBJ1-2
d_gene: .
v_gene: TRBV28
abundance: many
CDR3nt: TGTGCCAGCGAGAGGAGCCGTGGTGGCTACACCTTC
CDR3aa: CASERSRGGYTF

j_gene: TRBJ2-1
d_gene: .
v_gene: TRBV29-1
abundance: few
CDR3nt: TGCAGCGTGGACTCCGGCACCTCCTACAATGAGCAGTTCTTC
CDR3aa: CSVDSGTSYNEQFF

j_gene: TRBJ2-7
d_gene: .
v_gene: TRBV28
abundance: .
CDR3nt: TGTGCCAGCGTCAAGTCCCGGCCAGGAGCCTACGAGCAGTACTTC
CDR3aa: CASVKSRPGAYEQYF

j_gene: TRBJ2-5
d_gene: .
v_gene: TRBV11-2
abundance: many
CDR3nt: TGTGCCAGCAGCTTAGCCAGGTTCGTGGAGACCCAGTACTTC
CDR3aa: CASSLARFVETQYF

j_gene: TRBJ2-1
d_gene: TRBD2
v_gene: TRBV5-4
abundance: once
CDR3nt: TGTGCCAGCAGCTTGGACTCGGGAGGGCCCCCTGAGCAGTTCTTC
CDR3aa: CASSLDSGGPPEQFF

j_gene: TRBJ1-5
d_gene: TRBD1
v_gene: TRBV5-5
abundance: once
CDR3nt: TGTGCCAGCAGGCGGACAGGTGGGGAGAGCAATCAGCCCCAGCATTTT
CDR3aa: CASRRTGGESNQPQHF

j_gene: TRBJ1-2
d_gene: .
v_gene: TRBV7-2
abundance: many
CDR3nt: TGTGCCAGCAGCACCACTAGGGAGGGTTCGGGTGGCTACACCTTC
CDR3aa: CASSTTREGSGGYTF

j_gene: TRBJ2-7
d_gene: .
v_gene: TRBV6-2/TRBV6-3
abundance: many
CDR3nt: TGTGCCAGCAGTCCCACCGCTCAGGGGCCAACCTACGAGCAGTACTTC
CDR3aa: CASSPTAQGPTYEQYF

j_gene: TRBJ1-4
d_gene: .
v_gene: TRBV7-8
abundance: many
CDR3nt: TGTGCCAGCAGCCTCCCCGGCGGGGAACTGTTTTTT
CDR3aa: CASSLPGGELFF

j_gene: TRBJ2-3
d_gene: TRBD2
v_gene: TRBV9
abundance: many
CDR3nt: TGTGCCAGCAGCGTAGAATTTCTCGGGACTAGCGGGGAGGATACGCAGTATTTT
CDR3aa: CASSVEFLGTSGEDTQYF

j_gene: TRBJ2-7
d_gene: TRBD1
v_gene: TRBV20-1
abundance: .
CDR3nt: TGCAGTGTTCCGGGACAGGGGGCCTACGAGCAGTACTTC
CDR3aa: CSVPGQGAYEQYF